What follows are 15 T cell receptor beta chains derived from one specimen sequenced in a study of CD8+ T cells in alopecia areata. The treatment: oral pan-JAK inhibitor, 5-10 mg twice daily. RNA was extracted and reverse transcribed into cDNA as the sequencing template. Here immunoSEQ multiplex PCR was the method, and the copy in TCRdb shows in-frame clones only, minus some. The sample includes around 200,000 clones, about 53% of them seen just once. The sequencing here drew on CD8+ T cells sorted from blood, taken at week 24, from a patient treated with tofacitinib. These receptors were obtained from a human donor with alopecia areata.

The chain couples TRBV6-6 to TRBJ2-4; tentative D call: TRBD2 (6 bases). This CDR3 spans 15 amino acids. The V gene's germline CDR1 is MNHNY and CDR2 SVGAGI (reference sequence). Trimming left V 7 bases short and J 0 bases short, with 13 bases between. The CDR3 region is CASTTGDLAKNIQYF. Written as DNA, the CDR3 is TGTGCCAGCACCACGGGGGATTTAGCCAAAAACATTCAGTACTTC.

The V gene is TRBV10-3, the J gene TRBJ1-1; 7 bases align to TRBD1. The ends lost 2 bases at V and 2 bases at J; junction bases unmatched: 2. Germline V gene data show CDR1 as ENHRY and CDR2 as SYGVKD. This CDR3 comprises 14 residues. The CDR3 coding sequence is TGTGCCATCAGTGAGACAGGGGTCAACACTGAAGCTTTCTTT. It encodes CAISETGVNTEAFF.

V usage is TRBV2 and J usage is TRBJ1-5; weak D call: TRBD1 (5 bases). CDR1 SNHLY and CDR2 FYNNEI come from the germline V gene. This CDR3 comprises 16 residues. The germline V and J ends were trimmed by 5 bases and 0 bases, with 14 bases remaining between them. This CDR3 reads CASSPPTAPSNQPQHF. Written as DNA, the CDR3 is TGTGCCAGCAGTCCTCCGACAGCCCCTAGCAATCAGCCCCAGCATTTT. Full variable domain (missing parts from reference TRBV2 and TRBJ1-5): EPEVTQTPSHQVTQMGQEVILRCVPISNHLYFYWYRQILGQKVEFLVSFYNNEISEKSEIFDDQFSVERPDGSNFTLKIRSTKLEDSAMYFCASSPPTAPSNQPQHFGDGTRLSIL.

This sequence joins TRBV13 and TRBJ2-5, with 12 positions matching TRBD2. The trim removed 5 bases at V and 4 bases at J, leaving 5 bases unmatched. The CDR3 is made up of 15 amino acids. Germline CDR1 and CDR2: PRHDT and FYEKMQ (reference sequence). CDR3 sequence (DNA): TGTGCCAGCAGCCAGACTAGCGGGGGAGGAGAGACCCAGTACTTC. This encodes CASSQTSGGGETQYF.

The rearrangement joins TRBV4-3 to TRBJ2-1, with 12 bases aligning to TRBD2. The CDR3 extends over 17 amino acids. Germline V gene lookup returns CDR1 LGHNA and CDR2 YSLEER. Trimming removed 2 bases from V and 4 bases from J; junction bases left unmatched: 6. This CDR3 reads CASSQRRLAGGYNEQFF. The CDR3 region has the DNA TGCGCCAGCAGCCAACGAAGGCTAGCGGGGGGGTACAATGAGCAGTTCTTC.

The rearrangement uses TRBV4-1 and TRBJ1-5, with D unresolved. In germline, CDR1 is MGHRA, CDR2 YSYEKL. The CDR3 has 15 residues. The ends were cut back, 0 bases at V and 7 bases at J, with 13 bases in the middle. The CDR3 loop reads CASSQDGGGRQPQHF. The CDR3 coding sequence is TGCGCCAGCAGCCAAGATGGTGGCGGAAGGCAGCCCCAGCATTTT.

This clone appeared a few times. The DNA for the CDR3 is TGTGCCAGCAGCCCGTCGGGGCAGGGCAATCAGCCCCAGCATTTT. This translates into CASSPSGQGNQPQHF. The genes are TRBV16 and TRBJ1-5; tentative D call: TRBD1 (5 bases). The CDR3 consists of 15 residues. The germline CDR1 and CDR2 sequences are KGHSY and FQNENV. V lost 4 bases, J lost 2 bases, and 12 bases lay in between.

This clone was observed a handful of times. V and J are TRBV12-5 and TRBJ1-2; 7 bases are a match to TRBD1. J lost 8 bases, V lost 2 bases, and 8 bases had no gene match. The length of the CDR3 is 14 residues. Germline V gives CDR1 LGHNT, CDR2 FRNRAP. The chain's CDR3 is CASGLMTGKEGYTF. The CDR3 nucleotides are TGTGCTAGTGGTTTGATGACAGGGAAGGAGGGCTACACCTTC.

The V gene is TRBV29-1, the J gene TRBJ2-7; TRBD2 matches 11 bases. The CDR3 is made up of 13 amino acids. Trimming at V came to 6 bases and at J to 2 bases, leaving 3 bases not matched to a gene. The germline gives CDR1 SQVTM, CDR2 ANQGSEA. The CDR3 coding sequence is TGCAGCGTCCTTAGCGGGGGGGCCTACGAGCAGTACTTC. Translation: CSVLSGGAYEQYF.

V gene TRBV30 combines with J gene TRBJ1-1; tentative D call: TRBD1 (6 bases). The CDR3 is made up of 14 amino acids. From germline, CDR1 is GTSNPN and CDR2 SVGIG (reference sequence). Trimming left V 7 bases short and J 6 bases short, with 21 bases between. The CDR3 is CASGDRTMGSEAFF. In nucleotides, the CDR3 is TGTGCCTCCGGAGACAGGACTATGGGCTCTGAAGCTTTCTTT.

This clone has a handful of counts. V gene TRBV29-1 combines with J gene TRBJ2-3; 9 nucleotides agree with TRBD1. Germline V gene data show CDR1 as SQVTM and CDR2 as ANQGSEA. The CDR3 length is 14 residues. Trimming took 4 bases from V and 3 from J; bases not matched to a gene: 5. Written as DNA, the CDR3 is TGCAGCGTTGGGACAGGGGAGAAGACAGATACGCAGTATTTT. It encodes CSVGTGEKTDTQYF.

The chain is built from TRBV29-1 and TRBJ2-7; TRBD2 matches 8 bases. V lost 3 bases, J lost 3 bases, and 1 base stayed unmatched. The V gene's germline CDR1 is SQVTM and CDR2 ANQGSEA. The length of the CDR3 is 12 residues. CDR3 coding DNA: TGCAGCGTTGAGCGGGGGGACTACGAGCAGTACTTC. Protein: CSVERGDYEQYF.

The genes are TRBV7-2 and TRBJ1-1; weak D call: TRBD1 (5 bases). The germline V and J ends were trimmed by 7 bases and 4 bases, with 13 bases remaining between them. This CDR3 is built from 13 residues. CDR1 and CDR2 (germline): SGHTA, FQGNSA. Written as DNA, the CDR3 is TGTGCCAGCAACGGGGGACGGCCCACTGAAGCTTTCTTT. Amino acids: CASNGGRPTEAFF.

The chain combines TRBV29-1 with TRBJ1-4; D is uncertain. The CDR3 sequence is 16 residues long. Germline V gene data show CDR1 as SQVTM and CDR2 as ANQGSEA. V shed 0 bases and J shed 0 bases, with 11 bases lying between them. In DNA, the CDR3 is TGCAGCGTTGAAGAGGCAGGTCTGACAACTAATGAAAAACTGTTTTTT. Amino acid sequence: CSVEEAGLTTNEKLFF.

The gene calls are TRBV5-6 and TRBJ1-1, with D possibly TRBD1 on 6 matching bases. The CDR3 has 14 amino acids. The V and J ends lost 3 bases and 6 bases respectively, with 15 bases between them. Germline CDR1 SGHDT, CDR2 YYEEEE. The CDR3 spells CASSSIAGAAEAFF. The CDR3 DNA reads as TGTGCCAGCAGCTCGATTGCGGGGGCCGCTGAAGCTTTCTTT.